The rows below give T cell receptor beta chains drawn from one sample of a study of cytomegalovirus exposure and HLA in healthy donors. Sequencing was performed with immunoSEQ multiplex PCR; in TCRdb, only in-frame clones are kept and a portion is missing. This repertoire comprises more than 130,000 clones; its ten largest clones make up less than 3.5%. Material: PBMCs. The receptors here all came from a man between 35 and 55 years old in good health and CMV-seronegative. CDR3s leave out the opening cysteine and the closing phenylalanine or tryptophan.

>TRBV12-2
ASRFSRVETRGYT
>TRBV2
ASSFQGRADTQY
>TRBV10-3
ATEFGDRGFGNEQF
>TRBV16
ASSQWPSGSTDTQY
>TRBV9
ASSPRGGSVTGGTQY
>TRBV27
ASFRTGTPGGYT
>TRBV7-9
ASSTYPSPLH
>TRBV7-3
ASGLAGTDTQY
>TRBV5-1
ASSAGGRLQETQY
>TRBV6-6
ASSYEGAEWNTEAF
>TRBV14
ASSPLSGGYEQY
>TRBV28
ASSPIQYEQY